The rows below give T cell receptor beta chains drawn from one sample of a study of T-cell reconstitution after alpha-beta-depleted transplantation in children. TCRdb reprocessed the PCR reads via MiXCR and lists one record per CDR3 protein. The sample shows around 250,000 distinct CDR3 sequences, 9.9% of them seen only once. The material was PBMCs from the stem cell graft donor, obtained from the stem cell graft. The receptor source for this set is a human donor who donated a stem cell graft to a child with SCID. Each CDR3 is given with its conserved first and last residue. The order of the fields is J gene, clone size, V gene, D gene, CDR3 DNA, CDR3 protein. A D gene is named only where the DNA matches it firmly. For some rows the clone size is stated as once, few or many, or as a class when expanded; others skip it.

j_call: TRBJ2-3; clone_size: few; v_call: TRBV5-1; d_call: TRBD2; cdr3_nt: TGCGCCAGCAGCTTGGAGGCTAGCGGGGACGATACGCAGTATTTT; cdr3_aa: CASSLEASGDDTQYF
j_call: TRBJ2-7; clone_size: NA; v_call: TRBV5-1; d_call: NA; cdr3_nt: TGCGCCAGCAGCTACTCCGGGGCATCTGGATACGAGCAGTACTTC; cdr3_aa: CASSYSGASGYEQYF
j_call: TRBJ2-3; clone_size: NA; v_call: TRBV10-3; d_call: NA; cdr3_nt: TGTGCCATCAGGGCGGCGGTGGGGCTAAGCACAGATACGCAGTATTTT; cdr3_aa: CAIRAAVGLSTDTQYF
j_call: TRBJ2-2; clone_size: NA; v_call: TRBV27; d_call: TRBD1; cdr3_nt: TGTGCCAGCAGTACCAGCTGGGGACAGCCATTGAACACCGGGGAGCTGTTTTTT; cdr3_aa: CASSTSWGQPLNTGELFF
j_call: TRBJ2-7; clone_size: NA; v_call: TRBV6-6; d_call: NA; cdr3_nt: TGTGCCAGCATCCAAGTTATAGGCTACGAGCAGTACTTC; cdr3_aa: CASIQVIGYEQYF
j_call: TRBJ2-3; clone_size: few; v_call: TRBV7-9; d_call: NA; cdr3_nt: TGTGCCAGCAGCTTGGCCGGATGGGCAGATACGCAGTATTTT; cdr3_aa: CASSLAGWADTQYF
j_call: TRBJ2-7; clone_size: few; v_call: TRBV6-1; d_call: TRBD2; cdr3_nt: TGTGCCAGCAGAGGAGTAGCGGGAACCCTCGAGCAGTACTTC; cdr3_aa: CASRGVAGTLEQYF
j_call: TRBJ2-2; clone_size: few; v_call: TRBV12-3/TRBV12-4; d_call: TRBD2; cdr3_nt: TGTGCCAGCAGACGACCGGGACTAGCGGGGGGGCCCGGGGAGCTGTTTTTT; cdr3_aa: CASRRPGLAGGPGELFF
j_call: TRBJ2-1; clone_size: NA; v_call: TRBV19; d_call: NA; cdr3_nt: TGTGCCAGTAGTTCGGGGCCATACAATGAGCAGTTCTTC; cdr3_aa: CASSSGPYNEQFF
j_call: TRBJ2-2; clone_size: many; v_call: TRBV6-1; d_call: NA; cdr3_nt: TGTGCCAGCAGTGAACGGTGGAACGGGGAGCTGTTTTTT; cdr3_aa: CASSERWNGELFF
j_call: TRBJ2-3; clone_size: NA; v_call: TRBV20-1; d_call: TRBD2; cdr3_nt: TGCAGTGCTAGAGAATGGGGAGAGGGAGGGGGCACAGATACGCAGTATTTT; cdr3_aa: CSAREWGEGGGTDTQYF
j_call: TRBJ1-2; clone_size: NA; v_call: TRBV3-1; d_call: NA; cdr3_nt: TGTGCCAGCAGCCAAGATTGGGGGGCCAGGGGCTATGGCTACACCTTC; cdr3_aa: CASSQDWGARGYGYTF
j_call: TRBJ2-4; clone_size: many; v_call: TRBV20-1; d_call: TRBD2; cdr3_nt: TGCAGTGCTATTCCCCACCCCTTGGGGGGGAACATTCAGTACTTC; cdr3_aa: CSAIPHPLGGNIQYF
j_call: TRBJ2-7; clone_size: NA; v_call: TRBV2; d_call: NA; cdr3_nt: TGTGCCAGCACGTTTGGGAGCGGTAACTACGAGCAGTACTTC; cdr3_aa: CASTFGSGNYEQYF
j_call: TRBJ2-4; clone_size: NA; v_call: TRBV7-9; d_call: NA; cdr3_nt: TGTGCCAGCAGCTTAGAGTTTAGCATTCAGTACTTC; cdr3_aa: CASSLEFSIQYF
j_call: TRBJ2-1; clone_size: many; v_call: TRBV7-9; d_call: TRBD1; cdr3_nt: TGTGCCAGCAGCCTTCGGGACAGGGGGCCCTACAATGAGCAGTTCTTC; cdr3_aa: CASSLRDRGPYNEQFF
j_call: TRBJ2-7; clone_size: NA; v_call: TRBV12-3/TRBV12-4; d_call: TRBD2; cdr3_nt: TGTGCCAGCAGTTTCAGTCAGGGAGGGAGCGGGCAGTACTTC; cdr3_aa: CASSFSQGGSGQYF
j_call: TRBJ2-1; clone_size: NA; v_call: TRBV29-1; d_call: NA; cdr3_nt: TGCAGCGTTGAAGATCGGAGGGGGAGCTCCTACAATGAGCAGTTCTTC; cdr3_aa: CSVEDRRGSSYNEQFF
j_call: TRBJ2-7; clone_size: NA; v_call: TRBV29-1; d_call: NA; cdr3_nt: TGCAGCGCCGGGGGACAGCGAGAGTACTTC; cdr3_aa: CSAGGQREYF
j_call: TRBJ2-3; clone_size: NA; v_call: TRBV6-2/TRBV6-3; d_call: NA; cdr3_nt: TGTGCCAGCAGTTACTGGGCTAGCACAGATACGCAGTATTTT; cdr3_aa: CASSYWASTDTQYF
j_call: TRBJ2-3; clone_size: NA; v_call: TRBV29-1; d_call: TRBD2; cdr3_nt: TGCAGCGTTTCCATAGCGGGGGGGACAGATACGCAGTATTTT; cdr3_aa: CSVSIAGGTDTQYF
j_call: TRBJ1-1; clone_size: NA; v_call: TRBV12-3/TRBV12-4; d_call: NA; cdr3_nt: TGTGCCAGCAGTCCGGACAAGAACACTGAAGCTTTCTTT; cdr3_aa: CASSPDKNTEAFF
j_call: TRBJ1-2; clone_size: few; v_call: TRBV20-1; d_call: NA; cdr3_nt: TGCAGTGCTAGAAGGCCTATAACGCAGGGAAACTATGGCTACACCTTC; cdr3_aa: CSARRPITQGNYGYTF
j_call: TRBJ1-2; clone_size: few; v_call: TRBV18; d_call: NA; cdr3_nt: TGTGCCAGCTCACCACCGGGGGTTATCGGCGGCTACACCTTC; cdr3_aa: CASSPPGVIGGYTF
j_call: TRBJ1-2; clone_size: few; v_call: TRBV6-1; d_call: NA; cdr3_nt: TGTGCCAGCAGTAGGGATCAGGGGAGCTATGGCTACACCTTC; cdr3_aa: CASSRDQGSYGYTF
j_call: TRBJ2-1; clone_size: NA; v_call: TRBV7-6; d_call: TRBD1; cdr3_nt: TGTGCCAGCAGTTTCACGACAGGGCCCTACAATGAGCAGTTCTTC; cdr3_aa: CASSFTTGPYNEQFF
j_call: TRBJ2-5; clone_size: few; v_call: TRBV2; d_call: NA; cdr3_nt: TGTGCCAGCAGTGGGGACGGTCAAGAGACCCAGTACTTC; cdr3_aa: CASSGDGQETQYF
j_call: TRBJ1-1; clone_size: few; v_call: TRBV4-1; d_call: NA; cdr3_nt: TGCGCCAGCAGCCAAGGGGTGGGATATCGTACTGAAGCTTTCTTT; cdr3_aa: CASSQGVGYRTEAFF
j_call: TRBJ2-7; clone_size: many; v_call: TRBV12-3/TRBV12-4; d_call: TRBD2; cdr3_nt: TGTGCCAGCAGTTGGGGGACTAGCGGGTCCTACGAGCAGTACTTC; cdr3_aa: CASSWGTSGSYEQYF
j_call: TRBJ2-5; clone_size: NA; v_call: TRBV3-1; d_call: NA; cdr3_nt: TGTGCCAGCAGCCCACAATCGGGGGGCCCAGAGACCCAGTACTTC; cdr3_aa: CASSPQSGGPETQYF
j_call: TRBJ2-1; clone_size: NA; v_call: TRBV5-1; d_call: TRBD2; cdr3_nt: TGCGCCAGCAGCTTTGGGAGCGGGGGGGTAACCGGTGAGCAGTTCTTC; cdr3_aa: CASSFGSGGVTGEQFF
j_call: TRBJ2-7; clone_size: NA; v_call: TRBV7-2; d_call: NA; cdr3_nt: TGTGCCAGCAGCCCCTGGTGGGGTCGCCACGAGCAGTACTTC; cdr3_aa: CASSPWWGRHEQYF
j_call: TRBJ1-3; clone_size: few; v_call: TRBV9; d_call: NA; cdr3_nt: TGTGCCAGCAGCGTATCCCAGGAACCTACTCCCTCCTCTGGAAACACCATATATTTT; cdr3_aa: CASSVSQEPTPSSGNTIYF
j_call: TRBJ2-3; clone_size: many; v_call: TRBV5-6; d_call: TRBD2; cdr3_nt: TGTGCCAGCAGCTTTTCTAATAGCGGGGGCACAGATACGCAGTATTTT; cdr3_aa: CASSFSNSGGTDTQYF
j_call: TRBJ2-3; clone_size: NA; v_call: TRBV2; d_call: TRBD2; cdr3_nt: TGTGCCAGCAGTGAGGGACTACCAGCGCAGTATTTT; cdr3_aa: CASSEGLPAQYF